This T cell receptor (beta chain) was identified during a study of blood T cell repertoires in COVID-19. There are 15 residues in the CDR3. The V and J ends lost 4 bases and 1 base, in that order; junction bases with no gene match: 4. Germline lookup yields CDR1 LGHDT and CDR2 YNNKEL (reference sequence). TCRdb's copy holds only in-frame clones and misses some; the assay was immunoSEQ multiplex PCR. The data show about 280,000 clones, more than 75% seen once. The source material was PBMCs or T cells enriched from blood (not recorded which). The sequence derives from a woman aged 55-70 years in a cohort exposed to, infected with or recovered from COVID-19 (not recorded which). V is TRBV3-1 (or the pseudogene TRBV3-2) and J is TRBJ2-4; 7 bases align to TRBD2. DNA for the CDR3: TGTGCCAGCAGCCGGGAGGGACTGGCCAAAAACATTCAGTACTTC. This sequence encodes CASSREGLAKNIQYF.